The rows below give T cell receptor beta chains drawn from one sample of a study of patients and donors after allogeneic stem cell transplantation. TCRdb fed the RT-PCR reads into MiXCR, producing one record per CDR3 protein. The sample has 400,000 to 450,000 distinct CDR3 sequences; around 15% are singletons. Sequencing was carried out using blood, either unsorted or a sorted T cell fraction (not recorded which). These receptors were taken from a human donor who was either an allogeneic HSCT recipient or a stem cell or donor lymphocyte infusion donor (not recorded which). It is not recorded whose cells these are; they may come from a transplant donor. The CDR3 runs from the conserved cysteine through the conserved F or W. D genes are given only for firm matches. For some rows the clone size is stated as once, few or many, or as a class when expanded; others skip it.

j_gene,v_gene,d_gene,abundance,CDR3nt,CDR3aa
TRBJ1-6,TRBV4-3,-,few,TGCGCCAGCAGCCAAGGGGGGAAATTGGGGAATTCACCCCTCCACTTT,CASSQGGKLGNSPLHF
TRBJ2-3,TRBV3-1,TRBD2,few,TGTGCCAGCAGCCAAGAGAGCCGGACTAGCGGGAGGATAGATACGCAGTATTTT,CASSQESRTSGRIDTQYF
TRBJ1-5,TRBV2,-,-,TGTGCCAGCACAGTGAGTGGGGGTAGCAATCAGCCCCAGCATTTT,CASTVSGGSNQPQHF
TRBJ2-7,TRBV5-1,-,few,TGCGCCAGCAGCTTGGGGCGTGGAGGGAGCTCCTACGAGCAGTACTTC,CASSLGRGGSSYEQYF
TRBJ1-6,TRBV25-1,-,-,TGTGCCAGCAGTGCCCGACAGAATTCACCCCTCCACTTT,CASSARQNSPLHF
TRBJ1-5,TRBV12-3/TRBV12-4,-,few,TGTGCCAGCAGTTCCCAGGGCGGGGACAATCAGCCCCAGCATTTT,CASSSQGGDNQPQHF
TRBJ1-1,TRBV12-3/TRBV12-4,-,-,TGTGCCAGCAGTTCCCGGTTGGGGACTGAAGCTTTCTTT,CASSSRLGTEAFF
TRBJ2-2,TRBV10-3,-,-,TGTGCCATCAGTGAGTTTCGGAACACCGGGGAGCTGTTTTTT,CAISEFRNTGELFF
TRBJ2-1,TRBV11-1,TRBD2,-,TGTGCCAGCAGCCGGGGACTAGCGGGAGGGCAGTGGTACAATGAGCAGTTCTTC,CASSRGLAGGQWYNEQFF
TRBJ2-4,TRBV4-3,-,-,TGCGCCAGCAGCCAAGGGCGAAGAGGAGGCGACATTCAGTACTTC,CASSQGRRGGDIQYF
TRBJ2-1,TRBV15,TRBD2,few,TGTGCCACCAGCGGGGGACTAGCGGCCTACAATGAGCAGTTCTTC,CATSGGLAAYNEQFF